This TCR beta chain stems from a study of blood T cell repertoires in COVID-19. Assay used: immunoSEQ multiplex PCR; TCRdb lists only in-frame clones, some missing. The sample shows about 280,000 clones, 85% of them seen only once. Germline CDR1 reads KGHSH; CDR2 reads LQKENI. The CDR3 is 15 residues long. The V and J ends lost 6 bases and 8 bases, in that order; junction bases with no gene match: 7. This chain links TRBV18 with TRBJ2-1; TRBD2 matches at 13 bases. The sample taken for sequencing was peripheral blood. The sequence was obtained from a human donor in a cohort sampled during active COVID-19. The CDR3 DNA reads TGTGCCAGCTCGCTACTAGCGGGAGGGCCGGATGAGCAGTTCTTC. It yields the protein CASSLLAGGPDEQFF.